The 7 T cell receptor beta chains reported below all come from one sample, sequenced in a study of cytomegalovirus exposure and HLA in healthy donors. The PCR had 60 Vbeta and 13 Jbeta primers. Sequencing used immunoSEQ multiplex PCR; TCRdb keeps in-frame clones, though not all of them. Among 150,000 to 200,000 clones, around 70% were seen once, and the ten largest hold about 4.7%. The specimen sequenced was PBMCs. The receptors were gathered from a man aged 18-30 years in good health and CMV-seropositive.

The chain combines TRBV19 with TRBJ1-2; 8 bases agree with TRBD1. This CDR3 spans 12 amino acids. V trimming: 4 bases; J trimming: 8 bases; junction bases outside the gene matches: 3. CDR1 is LNHDA, CDR2 SQIVND, per germline (reference sequence). The CDR3 region is CASSTGDRGYTF. The CDR3 DNA follows: TGTGCCAGTAGTACAGGGGACAGGGGCTACACCTTC.

The J gene is TRBJ1-2, the V gene TRBV11-2; D is possibly TRBD1 (5 bases). The CDR3 has 14 residues. V lost 0 bases and J 9 bases, leaving 14 bases between the germline ends. Germline loops: CDR1 SGHAT, CDR2 FQNNGV. The CDR3 loop reads CASSLEWQGGRYTF. CDR3 nucleotide sequence: TGTGCCAGCAGCTTAGAGTGGCAGGGAGGTCGCTACACCTTC.

J is TRBJ2-6 and V is TRBV11-3; 9 bases agree with TRBD2. V shed 4 bases, J shed 1 base, and the junction held 5 bases outside the gene matches. The CDR3 sequence is 17 residues long. In germline, CDR1 is SGHNT, CDR2 YENEEA. The CDR3, as DNA: TGTGCCAGCAGCTCCGGCGGGGGGGCGTCTGGGGCCAACGTCCTGACTTTC. Translation gives CASSSGGGASGANVLTF.

DNA of the CDR3: TGCAGCGTTTGGGACATAATGGGCTACACCTTC. Translated: CSVWDIMGYTF. The chain joins TRBV29-1 to TRBJ1-2, with TRBD1 as a possible D gene (6 bases). The germline gives CDR1 SQVTM, CDR2 ANQGSEA. Trimming shortened V by 5 bases and J by 8 bases, and 12 bases separated the two germline ends. The CDR3 extends over 11 amino acids.

The chain is built from TRBV4-2 and TRBJ2-5; D might be TRBD2 (5 bases). The CDR3 spans 13 residues. Trimming removed 2 bases at V and 2 bases at J, with 6 bases between. Per the germline V gene, CDR1 is LGHNA and CDR2 is YNFKEQ. The CDR3 bases are TGTGCCAGCAGCCAAACGGGACAAGAGACCCAGTACTTC. It specifies CASSQTGQETQYF.

This chain joins TRBV5-4 and TRBJ1-2; unclear D gene. The germline CDR1 and CDR2 sequences are SGHNT and YYREEE (reference sequence). The CDR3 contains 15 residues. The V and J ends lost 4 bases and 4 bases respectively, with 17 bases between them. The chain's CDR3 is CASSNASSHGYGYTF. CDR3 DNA: TGTGCCAGCAGCAACGCTTCCTCGCACGGCTATGGCTACACCTTC. Filled out from reference TRBV5-4 and TRBJ1-2, the complete variable domain reads ETGVTQSPTHLIKTRGQQVTLRCSSQSGHNTVSWYQQALGQGPQFIFQYYREEENGRGNFPPRFSGLQFPNYSSELNVNALELDDSALYLCASSNASSHGYGYTFGSGTRLTVV.

In this sample, this clone turned up a few times. The chain couples TRBV28 to TRBJ1-4; D not certain. Trimming took 4 bases from V and 4 from J, leaving 13 bases between them. The CDR3 has 15 amino acids. In germline, CDR1 is MDHEN, CDR2 SYDVKM. The CDR3 is CASSSPTDYNEKLFF. The CDR3 nucleotides are TGTGCCAGCAGTTCCCCGACGGACTATAATGAAAAACTGTTTTTT. The entire variable domain, with the rest obtained from reference TRBV28 and TRBJ1-4, is as follows: DVKVTQSSRYLVKRTGEKVFLECVQDMDHENMFWYRQDPGLGLRLIYFSYDVKMKEKGDIPEGYSVSREKKERFSLILESASTNQTSMYLCASSSPTDYNEKLFFGSGTQLSVL.